The source of this T cell receptor (beta chain) is a study of T cells in Graves' hyperthyroidism and ophthalmopathy. Authors of the study amplified TCR beta CDR3 regions from RNA transcripts. The HTBI primer set was used in a first-round RT-PCR of the TCR CDR3. TCRdb called the multiplex PCR reads again in MiXCR, with one record for every CDR3 protein. The repertoire has around 580,000 distinct CDR3 sequences, 46% of them found once; the top ten carry roughly 7.7%. This clonotype came up many times. Clinical symptoms, serum thyroxine, TRAb, thyroid ultrasound and orbital computed tomography informed diagnoses. The CDR3 consists of 13 residues. Germline CDR1 and CDR2: LNHDA and SQIVND (reference sequence). V was clipped by 7 bases and J by 5 bases, with 14 bases between them.

The sequencing sample was made of peripheral blood or thyroid tissue (not recorded which). The chain combines TRBV19 with TRBJ1-1, with D possibly TRBD1 on 5 matching bases. The TCR originated in a woman younger than 35 with Graves' hyperthyroidism. CDR3 loop: CASTASGRTEAFF. The DNA of the CDR3 is TGTGCCAGTACCGCATCGGGACGGACTGAAGCTTTCTTT.